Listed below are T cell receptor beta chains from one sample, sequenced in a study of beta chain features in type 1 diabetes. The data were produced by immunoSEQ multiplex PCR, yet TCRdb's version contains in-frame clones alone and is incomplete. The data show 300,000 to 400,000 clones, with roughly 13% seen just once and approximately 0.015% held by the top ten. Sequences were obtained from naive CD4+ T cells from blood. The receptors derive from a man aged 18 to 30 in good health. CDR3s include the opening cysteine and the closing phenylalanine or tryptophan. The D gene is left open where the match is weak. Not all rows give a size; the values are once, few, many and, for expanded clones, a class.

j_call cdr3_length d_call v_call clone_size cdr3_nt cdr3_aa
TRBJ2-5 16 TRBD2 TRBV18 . TGTGCCAGCTCACCTCTAGCGGGAGCAGGCCAAGAGACCCAGTACTTC CASSPLAGAGQETQYF
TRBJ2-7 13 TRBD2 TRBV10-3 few TGTGCCATCAGTCCAACTAGCGGGATCGAGCAGTACTTC CAISPTSGIEQYF
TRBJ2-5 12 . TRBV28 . TGTGCCACCACCGAAGGACTGGGGACCCAGTACTTC CATTEGLGTQYF
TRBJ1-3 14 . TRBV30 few TGTGCCTGGAGTCAAGGTTACGGGGGAAACACCATATATTTT CAWSQGYGGNTIYF
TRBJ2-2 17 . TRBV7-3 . TGTGCCAGCAGCTCTCCCAGGGGGGCCCCGCTCACCGGGGAGCTGTTTTTT CASSSPRGAPLTGELFF
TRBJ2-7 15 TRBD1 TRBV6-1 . TGTGCCAGCAGTGAGCGGGACAGGGGGTTTGGCGAGCAGTACTTC CASSERDRGFGEQYF
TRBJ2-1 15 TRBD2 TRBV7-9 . TGTGCCAGCAGCTTAGTAGCGGGAGGGTACAATGAGCAGTTCTTC CASSLVAGGYNEQFF
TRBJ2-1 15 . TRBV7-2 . TGTGCCAGCAGCTCTGCGGGGCTCGCCTACAATGAGCAGTTCTTC CASSSAGLAYNEQFF
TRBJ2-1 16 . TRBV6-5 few TGTGCCAGCAGTTTACACCGGGACACGACCTACAATGAGCAGTTCTTC CASSLHRDTTYNEQFF
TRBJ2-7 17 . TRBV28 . TGTGCCAGCAGTAACCCTCCCGGGACTCCTCCTCCCTACGAGCAGTACTTC CASSNPPGTPPPYEQYF
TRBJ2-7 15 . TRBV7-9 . TGTGCCAGCAGCTTAGGAACAACAGGGCCTTACGAGCAGTACTTC CASSLGTTGPYEQYF
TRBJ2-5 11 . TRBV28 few TGTGCCAGCACAAACAGGGAGACCCAGTACTTC CASTNRETQYF
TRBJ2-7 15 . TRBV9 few TGTGCCAGCAGCGCACAGCTAAACGGGGTTTACGAGCAGTACTTC CASSAQLNGVYEQYF
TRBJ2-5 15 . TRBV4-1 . TGCGCCAGCAGCCAAGCCGGGACAAGTGAAGAGACCCAGTACTTC CASSQAGTSEETQYF
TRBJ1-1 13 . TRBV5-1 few TGCGCCAGCAGCTTACAGGGCGGCACTGAAGCTTTCTTT CASSLQGGTEAFF
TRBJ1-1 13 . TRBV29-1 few TGCAGCGTTGAGGCCAAACAGGACACTGAAGCTTTCTTT CSVEAKQDTEAFF
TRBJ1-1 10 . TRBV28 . TGTGCCAGCAGTTCTAACGGAGCTTTCTTT CASSSNGAFF
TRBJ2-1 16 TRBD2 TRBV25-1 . TGTGCCAGCAGTGATCCCGGGACTAGCGGTTACAATGAGCAGTTCTTC CASSDPGTSGYNEQFF
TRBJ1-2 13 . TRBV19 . TGTGCCAGTAGTATCGGACACATCTATGGCTACACCTTC CASSIGHIYGYTF
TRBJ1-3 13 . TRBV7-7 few TGTGCCAGCAGCCCGGGAACTGGAAACACCATATATTTT CASSPGTGNTIYF
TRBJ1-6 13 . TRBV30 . TGTGCCTGGAGTGTCGACACCATCGCACCCCTCCACTTT CAWSVDTIAPLHF
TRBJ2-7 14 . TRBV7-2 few TGTGCCAGCAGCTCGCTCAGGGGATTCTACGAGCAGTACTTC CASSSLRGFYEQYF
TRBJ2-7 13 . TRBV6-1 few TGTGCCAGCAGTGACTCGGGAGTCTACGAGCAGTACTTC CASSDSGVYEQYF
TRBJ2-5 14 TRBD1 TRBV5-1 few TGCGCCAGCAGCGTGGGACAGCCCCAGGAGACCCAGTACTTC CASSVGQPQETQYF
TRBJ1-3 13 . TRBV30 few TGTGCCTGGAGTCCGCAGTCTGGAAACACCATATATTTT CAWSPQSGNTIYF
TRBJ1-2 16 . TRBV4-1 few TGCGCCAGCAGCCAAGATGTGAGAGGGCTCACTTATGGCTACACCTTC CASSQDVRGLTYGYTF
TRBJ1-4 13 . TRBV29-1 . TGCAGCGTTTCCCCTACAGCGGATGAAAAACTGTTTTTT CSVSPTADEKLFF
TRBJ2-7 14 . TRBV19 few TGTGCCAGTAGGAGGACACTTTCCGACGACGAGCAGTACTTC CASRRTLSDDEQYF
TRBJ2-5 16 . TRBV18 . TGTGCCAGCTCACCGAATACGGGGGATTTGCGAGAGACCCAGTACTTC CASSPNTGDLRETQYF
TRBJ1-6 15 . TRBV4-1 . TGCGCCAGCAGCCAAGGGGAGGTATATAATTCACCCCTCCACTTT CASSQGEVYNSPLHF
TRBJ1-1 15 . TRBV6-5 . TGTGCCAGCAGTTCTATGGACAGAGGGTTGGTTGAAGCTTTCTTT CASSSMDRGLVEAFF
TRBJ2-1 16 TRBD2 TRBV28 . TGTGCCAGCAGGGGGTCTAGCGGGAGCTCCTACAATGAGCAGTTCTTC CASRGSSGSSYNEQFF
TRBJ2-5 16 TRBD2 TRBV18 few TGTGCCAGCTCACCTCGGGGCGAGTTCAGCGGGGAGGCCCAGTACTTC CASSPRGEFSGEAQYF
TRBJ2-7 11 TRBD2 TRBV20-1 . TGCAGTGCTAGGGGGCGGGGGGAGCAGTACTTC CSARGRGEQYF
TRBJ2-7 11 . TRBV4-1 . TGCGCCAGCAGCCAAGACAACGAGCAGTACTTC CASSQDNEQYF
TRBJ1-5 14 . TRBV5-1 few TGCGCCAGCAGTTCGGAGGGTAGCGGTCAGCCCCAGCATTTT CASSSEGSGQPQHF
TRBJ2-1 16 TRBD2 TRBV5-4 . TGTGCCAGCAGCCAAGGAGCGGGAGGAGGCTACAATGAGCAGTTCTTC CASSQGAGGGYNEQFF
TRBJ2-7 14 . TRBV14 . TGTGCCAGCAGCCAACCCGGGAGATTCTACGAGCAGTACTTC CASSQPGRFYEQYF
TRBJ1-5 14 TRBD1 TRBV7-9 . TGTGCCAGCAGCTCGGACAGGGTTTATCAGCCCCAGCATTTT CASSSDRVYQPQHF
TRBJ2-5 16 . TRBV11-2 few TGTGCCAGCAGCTTAGGGTGGAGGTCGCTCCAAGAGACCCAGTACTTC CASSLGWRSLQETQYF